This TCR beta chain is drawn from a study of human T cells and chemical hapten exposure. Study background: Patches with 0.01% DPC went on the upper back, and the tests were read at 6 days.

On this clonotype: It may be a read error: a sequence one base away is much more abundant.

Time point given: patch test 2, 6 weeks after DPC sensitization. Treatment denoted: therapeutic diphenylcyclopropenone sensitization with weekly scalp DPC. TCRdb passed the RACE reads through MiXCR, listing each CDR3 protein once. Seen here are hundreds of thousands of distinct CDR3 sequences, roughly 6% observed once, and the top ten hold under 7%. CDR3 length equals 14 residues. Germline V CDR1 and CDR2: DFQATT, SNEGSKA (reference sequence). The chain joins TRBV20-1 to TRBJ2-1; the D gene is possibly TRBD2 (7 bases). The DNA matches TRBJ2-7 better at its end, which makes the J call doubtful. The sample consisted of whole blood, taken in connection with sensitization to the hapten diphenylcyclopropenone (DPC). This TCR was sampled from a woman aged 18-35 years with alopecia areata. Some clones in this sample may be carry-over from other donors' samples. CDR3 loop: CSASSWGGLNEQYF. For the CDR3, the DNA is TGCAGTGCTAGCTCGTGGGGGGGCCTCAATGAGCAGTACTTC.